The entry below describes one T cell receptor beta chain. The data derive from a study of response to subunit inactivated influenza vaccine. V gave up 5 bases and J gave up 5 bases; unmatched junction bases: 10. The CDR3 spans 17 residues. Germline loops: CDR1 SGHNT, CDR2 YENEEA. TCRdb reprocessed the RT-PCR reads with MiXCR, giving one entry per CDR3 protein. The sample shows hundreds of thousands of distinct CDR3 sequences, 10% to 12% of them seen only once. These records were also assigned to another study, of T cells expressing NK-cell markers. That work contributes: Scientists made TCR beta cDNA using 5'RACE template switching with UMIs. According to the study, TCR beta repertoires originated from sorted CD3+CD56+NKG2C+, CD3+CD56+NKG2C- and CD3+CD56-NKG2C+ T cells. Sequenced donors, eight in total, included seven who were HCMV-seropositive and one who was seronegative. No clear determination of HCMV specificity was made for expanded NKG2C+ T cell clones.

The sequence was obtained from a man aged 50 to 59 who received an inactivated influenza vaccine. The sample in question was PBMCs from blood, obtained on the day of vaccination. This chain uses TRBV11-3 with TRBJ2-1, with 12 bases lining up with TRBD2. This chain's CDR3 is CASSERALAGGHNEQFF. CDR3 nucleotides: TGTGCCAGCAGCGAGCGTGCCCTAGCGGGAGGGCACAATGAGCAGTTCTTC.